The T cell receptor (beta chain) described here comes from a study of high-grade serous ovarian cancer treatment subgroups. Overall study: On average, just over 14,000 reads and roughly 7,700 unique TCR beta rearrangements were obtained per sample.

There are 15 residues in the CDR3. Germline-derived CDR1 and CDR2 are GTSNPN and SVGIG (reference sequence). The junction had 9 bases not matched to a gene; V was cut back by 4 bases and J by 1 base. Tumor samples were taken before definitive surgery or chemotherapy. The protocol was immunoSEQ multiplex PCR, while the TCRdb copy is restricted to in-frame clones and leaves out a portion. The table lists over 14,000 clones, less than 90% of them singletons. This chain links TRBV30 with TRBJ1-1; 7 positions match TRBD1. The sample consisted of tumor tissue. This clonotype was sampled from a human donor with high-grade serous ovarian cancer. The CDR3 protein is CAWTRRDRGNTEAFF. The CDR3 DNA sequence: TGTGCCTGGACTAGAAGGGACAGAGGGAACACTGAAGCTTTCTTT.